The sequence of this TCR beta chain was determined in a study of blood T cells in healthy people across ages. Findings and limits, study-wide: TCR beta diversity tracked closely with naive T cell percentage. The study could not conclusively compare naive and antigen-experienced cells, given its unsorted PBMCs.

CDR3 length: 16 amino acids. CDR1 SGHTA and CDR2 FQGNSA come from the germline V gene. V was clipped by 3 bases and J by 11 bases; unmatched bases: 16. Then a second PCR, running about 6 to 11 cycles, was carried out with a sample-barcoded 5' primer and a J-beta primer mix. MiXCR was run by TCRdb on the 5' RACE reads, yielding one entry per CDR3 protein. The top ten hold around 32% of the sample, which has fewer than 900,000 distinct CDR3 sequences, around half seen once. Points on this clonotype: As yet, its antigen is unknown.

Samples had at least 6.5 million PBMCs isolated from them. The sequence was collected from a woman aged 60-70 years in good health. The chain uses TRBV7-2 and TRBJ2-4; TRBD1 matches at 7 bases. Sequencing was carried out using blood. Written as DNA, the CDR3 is TGTGCCAGCAGCTTCCGGGTGAGGGGGCAGGGGTTTGTTCAGTACTTC. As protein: CASSFRVRGQGFVQYF.